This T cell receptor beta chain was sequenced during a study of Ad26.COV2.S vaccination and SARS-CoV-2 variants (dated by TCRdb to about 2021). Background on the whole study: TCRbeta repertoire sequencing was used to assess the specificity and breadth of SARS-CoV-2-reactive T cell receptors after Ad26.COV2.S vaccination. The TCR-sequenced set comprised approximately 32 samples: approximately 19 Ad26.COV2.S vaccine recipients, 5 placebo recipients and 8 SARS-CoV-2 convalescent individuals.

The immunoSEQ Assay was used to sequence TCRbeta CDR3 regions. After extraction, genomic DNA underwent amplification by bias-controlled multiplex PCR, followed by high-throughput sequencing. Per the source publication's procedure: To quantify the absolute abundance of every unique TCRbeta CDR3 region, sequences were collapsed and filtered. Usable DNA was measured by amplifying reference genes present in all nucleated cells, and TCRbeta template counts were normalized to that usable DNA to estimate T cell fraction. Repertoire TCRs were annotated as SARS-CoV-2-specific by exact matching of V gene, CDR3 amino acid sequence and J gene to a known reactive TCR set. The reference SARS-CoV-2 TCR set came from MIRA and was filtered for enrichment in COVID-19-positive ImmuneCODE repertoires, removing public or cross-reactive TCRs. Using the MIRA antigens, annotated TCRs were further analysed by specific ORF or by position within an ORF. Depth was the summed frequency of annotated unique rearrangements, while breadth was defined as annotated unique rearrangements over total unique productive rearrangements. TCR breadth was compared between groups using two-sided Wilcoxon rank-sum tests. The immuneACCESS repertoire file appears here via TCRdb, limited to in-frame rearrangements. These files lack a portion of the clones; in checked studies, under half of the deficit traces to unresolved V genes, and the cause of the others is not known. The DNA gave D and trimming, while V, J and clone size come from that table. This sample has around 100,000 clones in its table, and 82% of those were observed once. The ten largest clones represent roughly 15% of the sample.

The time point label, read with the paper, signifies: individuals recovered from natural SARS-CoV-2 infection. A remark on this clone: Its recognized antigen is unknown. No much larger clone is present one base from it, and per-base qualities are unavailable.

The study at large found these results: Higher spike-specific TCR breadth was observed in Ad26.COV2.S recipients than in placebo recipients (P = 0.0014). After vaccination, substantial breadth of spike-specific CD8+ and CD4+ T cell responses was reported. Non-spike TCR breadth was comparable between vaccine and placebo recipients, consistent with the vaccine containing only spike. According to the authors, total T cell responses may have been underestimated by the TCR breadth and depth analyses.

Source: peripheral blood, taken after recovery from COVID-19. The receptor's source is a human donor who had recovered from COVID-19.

In nucleotides, the sequence is TGTGCCAGCAGTCAGGGGGGCGAGCAGTACTTC. Its protein is CASSQGGEQYF. The V and J genes are TRBV28 and TRBJ2-7; 7 matching bases give a weak D call of TRBD1. The germline ends are 8 bases apart after V is trimmed by 5 bases and J by 6 bases. The CDR3, cysteine through phenylalanine, is 11 amino acids long. Just the 33-base CDR3 DNA is kept, in frame starting at base 1. CDR1 and CDR2 were assigned from the germline V gene as MDHEN and SYDVKM.